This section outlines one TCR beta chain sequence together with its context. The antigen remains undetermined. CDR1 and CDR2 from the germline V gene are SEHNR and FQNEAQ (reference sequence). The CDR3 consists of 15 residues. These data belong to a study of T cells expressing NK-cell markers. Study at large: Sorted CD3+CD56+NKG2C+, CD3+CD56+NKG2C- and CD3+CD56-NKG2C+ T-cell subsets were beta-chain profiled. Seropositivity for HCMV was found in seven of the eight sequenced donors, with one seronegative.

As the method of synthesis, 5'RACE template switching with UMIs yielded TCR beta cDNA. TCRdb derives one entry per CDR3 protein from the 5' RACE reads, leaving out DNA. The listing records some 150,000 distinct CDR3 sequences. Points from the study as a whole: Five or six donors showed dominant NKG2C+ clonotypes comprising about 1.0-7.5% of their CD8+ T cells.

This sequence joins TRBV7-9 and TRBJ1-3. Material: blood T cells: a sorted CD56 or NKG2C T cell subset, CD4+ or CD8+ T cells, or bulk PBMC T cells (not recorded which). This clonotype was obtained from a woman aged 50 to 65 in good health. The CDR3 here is CASSLEGGSGNTIYF. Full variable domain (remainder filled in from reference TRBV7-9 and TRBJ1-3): DTGVSQNPRHKITKRGQNVTFRCDPISEHNRLYWYRQTLGQGPEFLTYFQNEAQLEKSRLLSDRFSAERPKGSFSTLEIQRTEQGDSAMYLCASSLEGGSGNTIYFGEGSWLTVV.